This T cell receptor beta chain is from a study of T cell responses to AZD1222 COVID-19 vaccine. Turning to this clone: The antigen is not known.

The protocol was immunoSEQ multiplex PCR, while the TCRdb copy is restricted to in-frame clones and leaves out a portion. The data show 85,000 or so clones, 80% to 95% seen once. CDR1 and CDR2 (germline): SGHAT, FQNNGV. V dropped 1 base and J dropped 8 bases, with 12 bases sitting between them. CDR3 size: 13 residues. Study-level results: Donors in the cohort were predominantly white British and more often female, and clonal diversity was possibly underestimated.

The input for sequencing was peripheral blood, taken 28 days after the second AZD1222 dose. V usage is TRBV11-2 and J usage is TRBJ2-7; the D call may be TRBD1 or TRBD2 (5 bases each). This clonotype originated in an adult who received the AZD1222 COVID-19 vaccine. The DNA of the CDR3 is TGTGCCAGCAGCTTAGGGGGGATCAACAAGCAGTACTTC. Residues: CASSLGGINKQYF.